This T cell receptor beta chain was obtained from a study of T cell changes during pregnancy in multiple sclerosis (dated by TCRdb to the late 2010s). General notes on the study: In women with multiple sclerosis, the researchers looked at how the T cell repertoire shifted as pregnancy progressed.

The library was made by the immunoSEQ multiplex PCR assay. Not all clones reach the TCRdb copy of this immuneACCESS table, which keeps in-frame sequences only. Checked studies attribute under half of the gap to unresolved V genes and leave the rest unexplained. Recorded for this sample are around 25,000 clones; about 88% of them occurred a single time. The ten top clones hold less than 10% of the sample. V loses 5 bases, J loses 5 bases, and the germline ends lie 12 bases apart. The CDR3 covers 13 residues, taking in both the cysteine and the phenylalanine. Of the read, only the CDR3 DNA is kept; its 39 bases are in frame from base 1. Via the germline V gene (reference sequence), CDR1 is SEHNR and CDR2 FQNEAQ. Note on this clone: Its antigen remains unidentified. Base qualities were left out, and no much larger clone turns up one base away.

This specimen consisted of CD8+ T cells from peripheral blood mononuclear cells, obtained in the second trimester of pregnancy. The TCR comes from a female donor with multiple sclerosis, enrolled in a pregnancy study. The chain was built from TRBV7-9 and TRBJ1-2; perhaps TRBD1 is the D gene, with 6 bases matching. The CDR3 has the sequence CASSLGQWYGYTF. The base sequence is TGTGCCAGCAGCCTCGGACAGTGGTATGGCTACACCTTC.